The 23 T cell receptor beta chains below were found in one sample sequenced in a study of PD-L1 blockade in urothelial cancer. Clones were read by immunoSEQ multiplex PCR, and TCRdb kept only the in-frame ones, dropping some. The table lists 85,000 to 90,000 clones, about 89% of them singletons. The time point denotes: pretreatment peripheral blood. The input for sequencing was PBMCs, taken around atezolizumab (anti-PD-L1) treatment. The receptors shown here come from a woman aged 80 or over with urothelial cancer.

This clone has a handful of counts. This chain connects TRBV29-1 to TRBJ2-1; no clear D gene. This CDR3 has 16 residues. Germline V CDR1 and CDR2: SQVTM, ANQGSEA. V was cut by 7 bases and J by 4 bases, with 23 bases left in between. As DNA, the CDR3 is TGCAGCGCTCCCCCCCCGTCTTCATCGACTTACAATGAGCAGTTCTTC. Its translation: CSAPPPSSSTYNEQFF.

The chain links TRBV27 to TRBJ1-2, with 8 bases aligning to TRBD1. Trimming took 4 bases from V and 8 from J; bases not matched to a gene: 12. Germline-derived CDR1 and CDR2 are MNHEY and SMNVEV (reference sequence). The CDR3 runs to 15 residues. The DNA for the CDR3 is TGTGCCAGCAGTTCGACAGGGACAGGTAATATCGGCTACACCTTC. Amino acids: CASSSTGTGNIGYTF.

The rearrangement joins TRBV19 to TRBJ2-4; TRBD1 agrees at 10 bases. V was pared by 1 base and J by 6 bases, with 6 bases of the junction left unmatched. Germline assignment: CDR1 LNHDA and CDR2 SQIVND (reference sequence). This CDR3 is built from 16 residues. Here the CDR3 reads CASSIGTGTGANIQYF. Written as DNA, the CDR3 is TGTGCCAGTAGTATAGGCACCGGGACAGGGGCAAACATTCAGTACTTC. Full variable domain (remainder filled in from reference TRBV19 and TRBJ2-4): DGGITQSPKYLFRKEGQNVTLSCEQNLNHDAMYWYRQDPGQGLRLIYYSQIVNDFQKGDIAEGYSVSREKKESFPLTVTSAQKNPTAFYLCASSIGTGTGANIQYFGAGTRLSVL.

This clone has only a few counts. This sequence joins TRBV18 and TRBJ2-7; 9 nucleotides line up with TRBD1. The CDR3 contains 14 residues. Trimming cost V 6 bases and J 5 bases; bases outside gene matches: 8. From germline, CDR1 is KGHSH and CDR2 LQKENI. The CDR3 nucleotides read TGTGCCAGCTCTCCCGGGACAGGGCGCGACGAGCAGTACTTC. Its protein product is CASSPGTGRDEQYF.

This chain's CDR3 is CASSIAGGTADTQYF. The DNA of the CDR3 is TGTGCCAGTAGTATAGCGGGAGGGACCGCAGATACGCAGTATTTT. The rearrangement joins TRBV19 to TRBJ2-3, with TRBD2 matching over 8 bases. This CDR3 is 15 amino acids long. Unmatched junction bases numbered 4, after V lost 1 base and J lost 4 bases. The V gene's germline CDR1 is LNHDA and CDR2 SQIVND (reference sequence).

The V and J genes are TRBV18 and TRBJ1-1, with a weak D call TRBD1 (6 bases). CDR1 and CDR2 (germline): KGHSH, LQKENI. The V end was cut by 2 bases, the J end by 1 base, with 8 bases between. This CDR3 has 14 amino acids. CDR3 region: CASSPEQGNTEAFF. The CDR3 coding sequence is TGTGCCAGCTCACCAGAACAGGGGAACACTGAAGCTTTCTTT.

This clone was seen just once. This sequence joins TRBV6-5 and TRBJ1-1, with 10 bases identical to TRBD1. The CDR3 loop spans 14 amino acids. J was trimmed by 5 bases and V by 6 bases; bases with no gene match: 6. The V gene's germline CDR1 is MNHEY and CDR2 SVGAGI. The DNA for the CDR3 is TGTGCCAGCAGCCGAGGACAGGGGGGAACTGAAGCTTTCTTT. Translation gives CASSRGQGGTEAFF.

This sequence joins TRBV5-1 and TRBJ2-7, with D possibly matching TRBD1 (6 bases). V was shortened by 0 bases and J by 1 base, with 11 bases between the two germline ends. Germline CDR1 SGHRS, CDR2 YFSETQ. The CDR3 spans 15 residues. The CDR3 loop is CASSLETGRSYEQYF. CDR3 DNA sequence: TGCGCCAGCAGCTTGGAAACAGGGCGGTCCTACGAGCAGTACTTC.

V and J are TRBV6-5 and TRBJ2-7, with D tentatively TRBD2 (6 bases). The germline V gene has CDR1 MNHEY and CDR2 SVGAGI. The V gene lost 10 bases and the J gene lost 6 bases, with 16 bases spanning the gap. This CDR3 has 12 amino acids. DNA of the CDR3: TGTGCCACCGGGACTCCTGGTGTCGAGCAGTACTTC. It specifies CATGTPGVEQYF.

The chain uses TRBV11-3 and TRBJ2-1; 7 bases fit TRBD2. After removal of 5 bases from V and 9 bases from J, the junction contained 7 bases not matched to a gene. The CDR3 spans 13 residues. Germline CDR1 is SGHNT and CDR2 is YENEEA. The CDR3 loop is CASSTTSPPEQFF. Here the CDR3 DNA reads TGTGCCAGCAGCACGACTAGCCCCCCTGAGCAGTTCTTC.

This clone was seen once. The CDR3 coding sequence is TGTGCCAGCAGCTTTGGGACATGGGGGCATCAGCCCCAGCATTTT. This sequence encodes CASSFGTWGHQPQHF. The chain joins TRBV11-3 to TRBJ1-5; a weak D match, TRBD1 (6 bases). This CDR3 is 15 amino acids long. The V end was cut by 3 bases, the J end by 5 bases, with 14 bases between. Germline CDR1 SGHNT, CDR2 YENEEA. The variable domain in full, completed from reference TRBV11-3 and TRBJ1-5, reads EAGVVQSPRYKIIEKKQPVAFWCNPISGHNTLYWYLQNLGQGPELLIRYENEEAVDDSQLPKDRFSAERLKGVDSTLKIQPAELGDSAVYLCASSFGTWGHQPQHFGDGTRLSIL.

The chain combines TRBV11-2 with TRBJ1-4; possibly TRBD1 for D (6 bases). V was pared by 5 bases and J by 3 bases, with 16 bases between. The CDR3 spans 16 residues. Germline CDR1 reads SGHAT; CDR2 reads FQNNGV. CDR3 nucleotides: TGTGCCAGCAGCCTTCAGGGGAGGGTGGCTAATGAAAAACTGTTTTTT. This sequence encodes CASSLQGRVANEKLFF.

CDR3 sequence reads: CASSVRLAGGLLGQFF. Here the CDR3 DNA reads TGTGCCAGCAGTGTAAGACTAGCGGGAGGGCTTTTAGGGCAGTTCTTC. This sequence joins TRBV6-1 and TRBJ2-1; 14 bases line up with TRBD2. V dropped 4 bases and J dropped 12; count of bases not matched to a gene: 11. The CDR3 is 16 residues long. CDR1 and CDR2 from the germline V gene are MNHNS and SASEGT.

This sequence joins TRBV5-1 and TRBJ1-1, with TRBD1 matching over 9 bases. J lost 3 bases, V lost 4 bases, and 4 bases had no gene match. CDR1 is SGHRS and CDR2 is YFSETQ in the germline V gene. The CDR3 covers 14 residues. CDR3 sequence reads: CASSPRTGDTEAFF. CDR3 sequence (DNA): TGCGCCAGCAGCCCAAGGACAGGGGACACTGAAGCTTTCTTT. Combining the CDR3 with reference TRBV5-1 and TRBJ1-1 gives the whole variable domain KAGVTQTPRYLIKTRGQQVTLSCSPISGHRSVSWYQQTPGQGLQFLFEYFSETQRNKGNFPGRFSGRQFSNSRSEMNVSTLELGDSALYLCASSPRTGDTEAFFGQGTRLTVV.

The V gene is TRBV9, the J gene TRBJ1-1; D is unclear. The V gene's germline CDR1 is SGDLS and CDR2 YYNGEE. V shed 2 bases and J shed 0 bases, with 5 bases lying between them. The CDR3 covers 13 residues. CDR3 bases: TGTGCCAGCAGCGTTCGTATGAACACTGAAGCTTTCTTT. It encodes CASSVRMNTEAFF.

The chain has TRBV6-1 and TRBJ2-1; D is possibly TRBD2 (6 bases). V lost 2 bases to trimming and J lost 10 bases, with 9 bases between them. The CDR3 sequence is 12 residues long. Germline V gives CDR1 MNHNS, CDR2 SASEGT. CDR3 DNA: TGTGCCAGCAGTGAATGGGCGGGGGAGCAGTTCTTC. As protein: CASSEWAGEQFF.

The V call is TRBV27, the J call TRBJ1-1; 7 bases fit TRBD1. After removal of 4 bases from V and 12 bases from J, the junction contained 11 bases not matched to a gene. Germline V gene sequence: CDR1 MNHEY, CDR2 SMNVEV (reference sequence). The CDR3 is made up of 13 amino acids. The CDR3: CASSSWDSPTTFF. CDR3 sequence (DNA): TGTGCCAGCAGTTCCTGGGACAGCCCAACGACTTTCTTT.

A few counts support this clone. J is TRBJ2-1 and V is TRBV5-4, with TRBD2 matching over 8 bases. V shed 3 bases and J 8 bases; nucleotides not matched to a gene: 10. The CDR3 totals 15 residues. The germline gives CDR1 SGHNT, CDR2 YYREEE (reference sequence). In DNA form, the CDR3 reads TGTGCCAGCAGCTCCGGGACTAGGGATTTCGATGAGCAGTTCTTC. Protein product: CASSSGTRDFDEQFF.

The rearrangement uses TRBV12-2 and TRBJ2-1; TRBD2 was called by the table and not checked on the DNA. TRBV12-2 is assigned pseudogene status. The CDR3 length is 16 residues. This CDR3 reads CASPPKDSGLYNEQFF. CDR3 bases: TGTGCAAGTCCCCCTAAAGATAGCGGTCTCTACAATGAGCAGTTCTTC.

The rearrangement joins TRBV5-5 to TRBJ2-1; D might be TRBD1 (6 bases). Germline CDR1 reads SGHKS; CDR2 reads YYEKEE (reference sequence). This CDR3 region has 13 residues. V gave up 2 bases and J gave up 7 bases, with 10 bases separating them. The CDR3 sequence is CASSFLRGNEQFF. CDR3 nucleotides: TGTGCCAGCAGCTTCCTTAGGGGGAATGAGCAGTTCTTC.

The chain links TRBV6-1 to TRBJ1-1; D is unclear. Trimming shortened V by 6 bases and J by 6 bases, and 20 bases separated the two germline ends. Germline CDR1 reads MNHNS; CDR2 reads SASEGT. The CDR3 is 15 residues long. CDR3 region: CASRTWNGGKPEAFF. The CDR3 nucleotides are TGTGCCAGCAGAACCTGGAACGGAGGGAAACCTGAAGCTTTCTTT.

V usage is TRBV7-2 and J usage is TRBJ1-2; 7 bases agree with TRBD1. The CDR3 has 15 residues. The trim removed 1 base at V and 6 bases at J, leaving 8 bases unmatched. The germline gives CDR1 SGHTA, CDR2 FQGNSA. The CDR3 coding sequence is TGTGCCAGCAGCTTAGAGAGGGGGCGAGGTAATGGCTACACCTTC. This encodes CASSLERGRGNGYTF.

This rearrangement joins TRBV28 to TRBJ2-7; D may be TRBD1 (5 bases). CDR3 length: 11 residues. Trimming left V 3 bases short and J 7 bases short, with 7 bases between. The germline gives CDR1 MDHEN, CDR2 SYDVKM. DNA for the CDR3: TGTGCCAGCAGTTTCGACAGAGAGCAGTACTTC. Its translation is CASSFDREQYF.